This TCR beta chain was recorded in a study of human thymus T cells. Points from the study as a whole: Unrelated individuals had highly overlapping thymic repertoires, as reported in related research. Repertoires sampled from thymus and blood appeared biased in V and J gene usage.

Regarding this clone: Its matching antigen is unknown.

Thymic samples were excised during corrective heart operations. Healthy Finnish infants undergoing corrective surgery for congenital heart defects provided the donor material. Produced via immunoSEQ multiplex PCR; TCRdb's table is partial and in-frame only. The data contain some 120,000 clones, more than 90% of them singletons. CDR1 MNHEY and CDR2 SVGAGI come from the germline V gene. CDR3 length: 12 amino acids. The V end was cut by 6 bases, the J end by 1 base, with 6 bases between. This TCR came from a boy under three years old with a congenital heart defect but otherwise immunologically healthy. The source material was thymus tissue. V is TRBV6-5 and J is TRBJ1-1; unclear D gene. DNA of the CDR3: TGTGCCAGCAGGGAAAGGAACACTGAAGCTTTCTTT. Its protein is CASRERNTEAFF.